These T cell receptor beta chains were read from a single sample in a study of shared clonotypes between healthy human individuals. The method was immunoSEQ multiplex PCR; TCRdb's version includes in-frame clones alone and lacks a portion of them. The sample lists just under 350,000 clones, about 73% occurring once. The sample taken for sequencing was memory CD4+ T cells sorted from blood. These receptors came from a man between 25 and 39 years old in good health. The CDR3 runs from the conserved cysteine through the conserved F or W. Fields, in order: D gene, clone size, J gene, V gene, CDR3 protein, CDR3 DNA. A D gene is named only where the DNA matches it firmly. Clone size is stated in some rows and not others, as once, few, many or a class when expanded.

d_call: -
clone_size: -
j_call: TRBJ2-7
v_call: TRBV29-1
cdr3_aa: CSVGKGISYEQYF
cdr3_nt: TGCAGCGTTGGGAAGGGGATCTCGTACGAGCAGTACTTC

d_call: TRBD1
clone_size: -
j_call: TRBJ2-7
v_call: TRBV9
cdr3_aa: CASSVLDRGYEQYF
cdr3_nt: TGTGCCAGCAGCGTACTCGACAGGGGCTACGAGCAGTACTTC

d_call: TRBD1
clone_size: -
j_call: TRBJ1-6
v_call: TRBV5-5
cdr3_aa: CASSGAGGDSPLHF
cdr3_nt: TGTGCCAGCAGCGGAGCAGGGGGGGATTCACCCCTCCACTTT

d_call: -
clone_size: -
j_call: TRBJ2-1
v_call: TRBV11-2
cdr3_aa: CASSLGGTYNEQFF
cdr3_nt: TGTGCCAGCAGCTTAGGCGGGACTTACAATGAGCAGTTCTTC

d_call: -
clone_size: few
j_call: TRBJ1-2
v_call: TRBV5-1
cdr3_aa: CASSSGGHGYTF
cdr3_nt: TGCGCCAGCAGCTCTGGGGGGCATGGCTACACCTTC

d_call: TRBD2
clone_size: once
j_call: TRBJ2-3
v_call: TRBV5-1
cdr3_aa: CASTGTSGGTDTQYF
cdr3_nt: TGCGCCAGTACTGGGACTAGCGGGGGCACAGATACGCAGTATTTT

d_call: TRBD1
clone_size: few
j_call: TRBJ2-1
v_call: TRBV25-1
cdr3_aa: CASSLPGQGFNEQFF
cdr3_nt: TGTGCCAGCAGTCTGCCGGGACAGGGTTTCAATGAGCAGTTCTTC

d_call: -
clone_size: once
j_call: TRBJ2-7
v_call: TRBV5-4
cdr3_aa: CASSLPGDYEQYF
cdr3_nt: TGTGCCAGCAGCCTTCCAGGGGACTACGAGCAGTACTTC

d_call: -
clone_size: -
j_call: TRBJ2-3
v_call: TRBV9
cdr3_aa: CASSGSALYRDTDTQYF
cdr3_nt: TGTGCCAGCAGCGGCTCAGCCCTTTACAGGGACACAGATACGCAGTATTTT

d_call: -
clone_size: -
j_call: TRBJ2-5
v_call: TRBV7-6
cdr3_aa: CASSPDIPLGDGTQYF
cdr3_nt: TGTGCCAGCAGCCCGGACATCCCATTAGGTGACGGGACCCAGTACTTC

d_call: -
clone_size: few
j_call: TRBJ1-2
v_call: TRBV6-6
cdr3_aa: CASSSQEAGYTF
cdr3_nt: TGTGCCAGCAGTTCGCAGGAAGCTGGCTACACCTTC

d_call: TRBD1
clone_size: once
j_call: TRBJ2-5
v_call: TRBV29-1
cdr3_aa: CSVTTGVETQYF
cdr3_nt: TGCAGCGTTACGACAGGGGTCGAGACCCAGTACTTC

d_call: -
clone_size: few
j_call: TRBJ1-1
v_call: TRBV6-5
cdr3_aa: CASRRTVNTEAFF
cdr3_nt: TGTGCCAGCAGACGGACAGTGAACACTGAAGCTTTCTTT

d_call: TRBD1
clone_size: -
j_call: TRBJ2-7
v_call: TRBV27
cdr3_aa: CASSQVRGGVYEQYF
cdr3_nt: TGTGCCAGCAGTCAAGTACGAGGGGGCGTCTACGAGCAGTACTTC

d_call: -
clone_size: -
j_call: TRBJ2-7
v_call: TRBV5-4
cdr3_aa: CASSLDRASTYEQYF
cdr3_nt: TGTGCCAGCAGCTTGGACAGGGCTTCGACCTACGAGCAGTACTTC

d_call: TRBD1
clone_size: -
j_call: TRBJ2-7
v_call: TRBV11-2
cdr3_aa: CASSQPRTGWVYEQYF
cdr3_nt: TGTGCCAGCAGCCAACCGCGGACAGGCTGGGTTTACGAGCAGTACTTC

d_call: -
clone_size: -
j_call: TRBJ1-5
v_call: TRBV5-6
cdr3_aa: CASSRRRGQGNQPQHF
cdr3_nt: TGTGCCAGCAGCCGGAGGCGCGGGCAGGGCAATCAGCCCCAGCATTTT

d_call: -
clone_size: -
j_call: TRBJ2-5
v_call: TRBV5-8
cdr3_aa: CASSYPARYQETQYF
cdr3_nt: TGTGCCAGCAGCTACCCTGCACGGTACCAAGAGACCCAGTACTTC

d_call: TRBD1
clone_size: once
j_call: TRBJ1-2
v_call: TRBV6-5
cdr3_aa: CASRTDRGYGYTF
cdr3_nt: TGTGCCAGCAGAACAGACAGGGGCTATGGCTACACCTTC

d_call: -
clone_size: -
j_call: TRBJ2-7
v_call: TRBV7-2
cdr3_aa: CASSPRRQGVMMFYEQYF
cdr3_nt: TGTGCCAGCAGCCCTAGACGGCAGGGAGTTATGATGTTCTACGAGCAGTACTTC

d_call: TRBD1
clone_size: -
j_call: TRBJ1-2
v_call: TRBV19
cdr3_aa: CATRTGGVYGYTF
cdr3_nt: TGTGCCACTCGAACAGGGGGTGTTTATGGCTACACCTTC

d_call: TRBD1
clone_size: -
j_call: TRBJ2-5
v_call: TRBV2
cdr3_aa: CASSGVTGRETQYF
cdr3_nt: TGTGCCAGCAGTGGAGTGACAGGGCGGGAGACCCAGTACTTC

d_call: TRBD1
clone_size: few
j_call: TRBJ1-4
v_call: TRBV2
cdr3_aa: CASARTGNEKLFF
cdr3_nt: TGTGCCAGCGCGAGGACAGGCAATGAAAAACTGTTTTTT

d_call: -
clone_size: -
j_call: TRBJ1-5
v_call: TRBV7-6
cdr3_aa: CASSLWGDQPQHF
cdr3_nt: TGTGCCAGCAGCTTATGGGGAGATCAGCCCCAGCATTTT

d_call: TRBD1
clone_size: -
j_call: TRBJ1-1
v_call: TRBV28
cdr3_aa: CASSFLQGAVTEAFF
cdr3_nt: TGTGCCAGCAGTTTCCTACAGGGGGCTGTCACTGAAGCTTTCTTT

d_call: TRBD2
clone_size: -
j_call: TRBJ2-5
v_call: TRBV7-3
cdr3_aa: CASSVPGLAGEETQYF
cdr3_nt: TGTGCCAGCAGCGTACCGGGACTAGCGGGAGAAGAGACCCAGTACTTC

d_call: -
clone_size: -
j_call: TRBJ2-5
v_call: TRBV5-1
cdr3_aa: CASSLSGQTQYF
cdr3_nt: TGCGCCAGCAGCCTATCCGGACAGACCCAGTACTTC

d_call: -
clone_size: -
j_call: TRBJ2-1
v_call: TRBV7-3
cdr3_aa: CASSFTRVNEQFF
cdr3_nt: TGTGCCAGCAGCTTTACCAGGGTCAATGAGCAGTTCTTC

d_call: TRBD1
clone_size: -
j_call: TRBJ1-5
v_call: TRBV6-1
cdr3_aa: CASRPGGGQPQHF
cdr3_nt: TGTGCCAGCAGACCAGGGGGAGGACAGCCCCAGCATTTT

d_call: -
clone_size: -
j_call: TRBJ2-2
v_call: TRBV11-1
cdr3_aa: CASSLANTGELFF
cdr3_nt: TGTGCCAGCAGCCTAGCGAACACCGGGGAGCTGTTTTTT

d_call: -
clone_size: -
j_call: TRBJ1-1
v_call: TRBV4-2
cdr3_aa: CASSQGAGGRGSDTEAFF
cdr3_nt: TGTGCCAGCAGCCAAGGGGCGGGAGGCAGGGGCAGTGACACTGAAGCTTTCTTT

d_call: -
clone_size: -
j_call: TRBJ2-5
v_call: TRBV27
cdr3_aa: CATSAEYQETQYF
cdr3_nt: TGTGCCACCTCGGCGGAGTACCAAGAGACCCAGTACTTC

d_call: -
clone_size: -
j_call: TRBJ2-7
v_call: TRBV5-1
cdr3_aa: CASSLPGAPEQYF
cdr3_nt: TGCGCCAGCAGCTTGCCAGGGGCGCCCGAGCAGTACTTC

d_call: -
clone_size: -
j_call: TRBJ1-5
v_call: TRBV6-1
cdr3_aa: CASSENADSSNQPQHF
cdr3_nt: TGTGCCAGCAGTGAAAATGCGGACAGTAGCAATCAGCCCCAGCATTTT

d_call: -
clone_size: -
j_call: TRBJ2-3
v_call: TRBV19
cdr3_aa: CASSSPGTDTQYF
cdr3_nt: TGTGCCAGTAGTAGCCCCGGCACAGATACGCAGTATTTT

d_call: -
clone_size: many
j_call: TRBJ2-1
v_call: TRBV11-3
cdr3_aa: CASSLDPSSGVYNEQFF
cdr3_nt: TGTGCCAGCAGCTTAGATCCCTCTTCCGGGGTATACAATGAGCAGTTCTTC

d_call: TRBD2
clone_size: -
j_call: TRBJ2-3
v_call: TRBV5-1
cdr3_aa: CASSLVGSGGGTDTQYF
cdr3_nt: TGCGCCAGCAGCTTGGTCGGTAGCGGGGGAGGCACAGATACGCAGTATTTT

d_call: -
clone_size: -
j_call: TRBJ1-1
v_call: TRBV5-1
cdr3_aa: CASSLLGGTEAFF
cdr3_nt: TGCGCCAGCAGCTTGCTAGGGGGGACTGAAGCTTTCTTT

d_call: -
clone_size: -
j_call: TRBJ1-2
v_call: TRBV30
cdr3_aa: CAGMDIRNYGYTF
cdr3_nt: TGTGCCGGAATGGACATCCGAAACTATGGCTACACCTTC

d_call: -
clone_size: -
j_call: TRBJ2-2
v_call: TRBV28
cdr3_aa: CASRTLGTGTGELFF
cdr3_nt: TGTGCCAGCAGAACGTTAGGGACCGGGACCGGGGAGCTGTTTTTT